This T cell receptor (beta chain) derives from a study of T cell responses to AZD1222 COVID-19 vaccine. The study, taken as a whole, reports: Scientists sampled the repertoires only once the peak T cell response had passed. Possibly, clonal diversity was underestimated; donors were largely white British and included more females.

This CDR3 region has 17 residues. Per the germline V gene, CDR1 is SGHNT and CDR2 is YENEEA. The J segment lost 6 bases and the V segment lost 1 base, leaving 12 bases of the junction unmatched. Some clones are missing from TCRdb's copy, which holds only in-frame ones; the method was immunoSEQ multiplex PCR. The data show 50,000 to 70,000 clones, around 85% seen once. Regarding this clone: What it binds is unknown.

The sequence came from an adult in good health. The chain joins TRBV11-3 to TRBJ2-1; TRBD2 agrees at 7 bases. The specimen comprised peripheral blood, sampled on day 0 of MenACWY control vaccination. The CDR3 loop reads CASSLGVGGRTGNEQFF. The CDR3, as DNA: TGTGCCAGCAGCTTAGGAGTGGGCGGGAGAACGGGCAATGAGCAGTTCTTC.